The present T cell receptor (beta chain) was sequenced within a study of blood T cell repertoires in COVID-19. At the level of the study: There were acute and convalescent COVID-19 samples, and they came from the United States, Italy and Spain. PBMCs, B-cell-depleted T cells, or T cells were the source of the cDNA or gDNA that made up the material.

The V and J ends lost 5 bases and 12 bases, in that order; junction bases with no gene match: 15. This CDR3 spans 15 amino acids. CDR1 and CDR2 from the germline V gene are SGHTA and FQGNSA. Original analysis: Reference gene primer amplification gave nucleated cell count estimates. Data came from immunoSEQ multiplex PCR; TCRdb stores just in-frame clones and leaves some out. V, J and clone size are those of that table, while D and trimming were read from the DNA. The sample shows about 120,000 clones, 70% to 80% of them seen only once. The TCR originated in a woman aged 80 or older with acute or convalescent COVID-19. The J gene is TRBJ2-1, the V gene TRBV7-2; 8 nucleotides match TRBD2. Sequenced sample: peripheral blood. The CDR3: CASSPREAAPLGQFF. Written as DNA, the CDR3 is TGTGCCAGCAGCCCGCGGGAGGCCGCCCCACTTGGGCAGTTCTTC.